These T cell receptor beta chains were read from a single sample in a study of CXCR3-negative and CXCR3-positive naive CD8 T cells. Reanalyzing the 5' RACE reads, TCRdb keeps one entry per CDR3 protein, without DNA. The listing contains about 130,000 distinct CDR3 sequences. The specimen was naive CXCR3+ CD8+ T cells from blood. The receptors derive from a human donor in good health. Some clones in this sample may be carry-over from other donors' samples. Both conserved end residues are part of each CDR3.

J | V | CDR3
TRBJ1-1 | TRBV29-1 | CSVEDRGGQGTEAFF
TRBJ1-1 | TRBV29-1 | CSVLRVTEAFF
TRBJ2-6 | TRBV29-1 | CSVEDSGAAGANVLTF
TRBJ2-1 | TRBV12-3/TRBV12-4 | CASSFQGDEQFF
TRBJ2-2 | TRBV29-1 | CSAVIDNTGELFF
TRBJ1-1 | TRBV5-6 | CASSLEGWTTYRNTEAFF
TRBJ1-6 | TRBV27 | CASSPTGGGSPLHF
TRBJ1-2 | TRBV29-1 | CSLKEASDGYTF
TRBJ2-3 | TRBV12-3/TRBV12-4 | CASSFRAPYTDTQYF
TRBJ1-1 | TRBV27 | CASSFSPQTEAFF
TRBJ1-6 | TRBV7-3 | CASIVSVRNCNSPLHF
TRBJ2-7 | TRBV10-3 | CAISDFPPSYEQYF
TRBJ1-1 | TRBV12-3/TRBV12-4 | CASSLEAGGGEAFF
TRBJ2-7 | TRBV29-1 | CSVDLLGQGAYEQYF
TRBJ2-7 | TRBV5-1 | CASSQGQREQYF
TRBJ1-5 | TRBV21-1 | CASSKVGQPQHF
TRBJ2-3 | TRBV19 | CASSNRDNTDTQYF
TRBJ2-3 | TRBV28 | CASSVLLPSSTDTQYF
TRBJ1-2 | TRBV7-9 | CASSLTGTGQYGYTF
TRBJ2-1 | TRBV29-1 | CSVHTLTINYNEQFF
TRBJ2-1 | TRBV6-6 | CASRSGLADQNEQFF
TRBJ1-2 | TRBV28 | CASSSSGTDYGYTF
TRBJ1-2 | TRBV20-1 | CSARSFDGNYGYTF
TRBJ2-3 | TRBV3-1 | CASSQVDTQYF
TRBJ2-2 | TRBV6-6 | CASIKQLNTGELFF
TRBJ2-3 | TRBV11-2 | CASSLDGWNPDRTDTQYF
TRBJ2-1 | TRBV3-1 | CASSQHGLAAYNEQFF
TRBJ2-5 | TRBV5-5 | CASSRDPGTYQETQYF
TRBJ2-7 | TRBV12-3/TRBV12-4 | CASSFGNSYEQYF
TRBJ1-4 | TRBV3-1 | CASSQAGQPNEKLFF
TRBJ2-1 | TRBV4-1 | CARSQASSGSYNEQFF
TRBJ2-2 | TRBV7-2 | CASSLDPLGTVTGELFF
TRBJ2-5 | TRBV5-1 | CASATWGAEETQYF
TRBJ2-1 | TRBV5-1 | CASSWREGNEQFF
TRBJ2-1 | TRBV7-9 | CASSPRSEQFF
TRBJ2-6 | TRBV20-1 | CSAEGGQGYSGANVLTF
TRBJ2-1 | TRBV29-1 | CSVDVARSEQFF
TRBJ2-7 | TRBV5-1 | CASSLDGTDFYEQYF
TRBJ2-5 | TRBV29-1 | CSVDTLGQGPQETQYF
TRBJ2-5 | TRBV25-1 | CASSRAGGAETQYF
TRBJ1-2 | TRBV4-1 | CASSQGGGGGAGYTF
TRBJ2-7 | TRBV7-9 | CASSSSGASYEQYF
TRBJ2-7 | TRBV29-1 | CSVEDGNGDRASSYEQYF
TRBJ2-2 | TRBV7-2 | CASSSGDFPNTGELFF
TRBJ2-5 | TRBV20-1 | CSARDWSGETQYF
TRBJ1-2 | TRBV5-6 | CASRKGTGGYTF
TRBJ1-1 | TRBV9 | CASRQIRDGEAFF
TRBJ2-5 | TRBV27 | CASSLWMKETQYF
TRBJ2-7 | TRBV29-1 | CSVEMRGRESYEQYF
TRBJ1-2 | TRBV29-1 | CSVWASRGDVYGYTF
TRBJ2-3 | TRBV10-3 | CAISEDGERNTDTQYF